This is a list of T cell receptor beta chains from one sample in a study of blood T cells in healthy people across ages. TCRdb passed the 5' RACE reads through MiXCR, listing each CDR3 protein once. Of 650,000 to 800,000 distinct CDR3 sequences listed, around 45% are singletons. Source material: blood. These receptors all come from a man aged 55 to 69 in good health. The CDR3 runs from the conserved cysteine through the conserved F or W.

v_call cdr3_aa
TRBV24-1 CATSDPKRRRETQYF
TRBV29-1 CSSTGQGSAYEQYF
TRBV20-1 CSARDQPTWGYTF
TRBV9 CASKAGGLGDTQYF
TRBV6-1 CASSLSPGAGSNEKLFF
TRBV4-1 CASSPGGVGDSEAFF
TRBV6-1 CATTRGNSGANVLTF
TRBV4-1 CASSQGSGGPRPQETQYF
TRBV20-1 CSAGYREGKLFF
TRBV6-1 CASRARRTGTEYMNTEAFF
TRBV7-2 CASSLVGVTYNEQFF
TRBV29-1 CSARPTGGAVDTQYF
TRBV28 CASSLVRTDYGYTF
TRBV7-2 CASTVGRGDTYEQYF
TRBV2 CASSGTGGNIQYF
TRBV20-1 CSARDLRINEKLFF
TRBV20-1 CSARDNTEDPQFF
TRBV11-2 CASSLLAIGETQYF
TRBV15 CATSRGQIYNEQFF
TRBV6-2/TRBV6-3 CASSYPIGANVLTF
TRBV5-1 CASTISGGLNTEAFF
TRBV7-9 CASSSWDSPNTEAFF
TRBV6-5 CASSWGGGYERYF
TRBV2 CATRGSSYNEQFF
TRBV20-1 CSASSGGDNEQYF
TRBV20-1 CSAREVAGLAKNIQYF
TRBV24-1 CATSDRGRPGYTF
TRBV7-9 CASSLEVGQETQYF
TRBV6-2/TRBV6-3 CASQERGRLYYGYTF
TRBV7-2 CASSSYGTQGAYGYTF
TRBV3-1 CASRLAGVYNEQYF
TRBV3-1 CASRTGTGGVETQYF
TRBV12-3/TRBV12-4 CASMYVNEQFF
TRBV7-9 CASSLAPASGYNEQFF
TRBV29-1 CSVGTSGKYNEQFF
TRBV7-9 CASSFDRGLGYTF
TRBV9 CASSVLHSGGETQYF
TRBV27 CASSGGGTGSNEQYF
TRBV7-2 CASSLGQGVPYEQYF
TRBV5-1 CASSSGQRSNTGELFF
TRBV18 CASSPLAANEQFF
TRBV12-3/TRBV12-4 CASTLERPIAKNIQYF
TRBV11-2 CASSLLRRQEETQYF
TRBV6-2/TRBV6-3 CASSYYNTEAFF
TRBV18 CASSATTSETQYF
TRBV20-1 CSATSAGRPIGTQYF
TRBV6-5 CASTGRRTDTQYF
TRBV7-9 CASSSDPAGVSYEQYF
TRBV5-1 CASSLGTETDTQYF
TRBV27 CASSPRGLAGERDTQYF